Below are 9 T cell receptor beta chains sequenced from a single sample in a study of blood T cell repertoires in COVID-19. Assay used: immunoSEQ multiplex PCR; TCRdb lists only in-frame clones, some missing. The sample records around 20,000 clones, about 90% being singletons. The sequencing sample was made of peripheral blood. These receptors were taken from a human donor with active COVID-19. The donor label of this sample is uncertain.

The chain recombines TRBV6-1 with TRBJ2-3, with unresolved D. Germline CDR1 and CDR2: MNHNS and SASEGT. The CDR3 length is 16 residues. Trimming stripped 1 base from V and 4 bases from J, with 15 bases between. CDR3 region: CASSEDTLTTADTQYF. For the CDR3, the DNA is TGTGCCAGCAGTGAAGATACACTAACGACGGCAGATACGCAGTATTTT.

This clone was observed once. V is TRBV9 and J is TRBJ2-1; TRBD2 matches at 10 bases. CDR3 length: 18 amino acids. The germline V gene encodes CDR1 SGDLS and CDR2 YYNGEE. J was trimmed by 7 bases and V by 3 bases; bases with no gene match: 16. DNA of the CDR3: TGTGCCAGCAGCGAGTCTGCGCTAGCGGGAGTCCTTAGGAATGAGCAGTTCTTC. Amino acids: CASSESALAGVLRNEQFF.

The genes are TRBV19 and TRBJ2-7, with D perhaps TRBD1 (7 bases). The CDR3 sequence is 14 residues long. Between the trimmed V and J ends, which lost 2 bases and 3 bases, there was a span of 11 bases. CDR1 is LNHDA and CDR2 is SQIVND in the germline V gene (reference sequence). The CDR3 is CASSITGDSYEQYF. The CDR3 region has the DNA TGTGCCAGTAGTATAACGGGGGACAGCTACGAGCAGTACTTC. Complete variable domain (other parts from reference TRBV19 and TRBJ2-7): DGGITQSPKYLFRKEGQNVTLSCEQNLNHDAMYWYRQDPGQGLRLIYYSQIVNDFQKGDIAEGYSVSREKKESFPLTVTSAQKNPTAFYLCASSITGDSYEQYFGPGTRLTVT.

The chain uses TRBV5-1 and TRBJ2-3; maybe TRBD1 (6 bases). Trimming shortened V by 0 bases and J by 2 bases, and 7 bases separated the two germline ends. The CDR3 totals 14 residues. Germline assignment: CDR1 SGHRS and CDR2 YFSETQ. In DNA form, the CDR3 reads TGCGCCAGCAGCTTGGAGGGGGACACAGATACGCAGTATTTT. Residues: CASSLEGDTDTQYF.

The chain carries TRBV25-1 and TRBJ2-2, with 12 bases matching TRBD2. Losses at the gene ends were 3 bases for V and 5 bases for J; bases not matched to a gene: 7. The CDR3 length is 17 residues. The germline gives CDR1 MGHDK, CDR2 SYGVNS. The CDR3 DNA is TGTGCCAGCAGTGATGAGGGACTAGCGGGCCAGACCGGGGAGCTGTTTTTT. Amino acids: CASSDEGLAGQTGELFF.

The CDR3 protein is CASSLFRYSYNEQFF. In nucleotides, the CDR3 is TGTGCCAGCAGTTTATTCAGGTACTCCTACAATGAGCAGTTCTTC. J is TRBJ2-1 and V is TRBV28; D is undetermined. The CDR3 spans 15 residues. Deletions cut 1 base from V and 0 bases from J, with 7 bases between. The germline V gene has CDR1 MDHEN and CDR2 SYDVKM.

This chain links TRBV11-2 with TRBJ2-2; D unresolved. The CDR3 length is 11 residues. CDR1 is SGHAT and CDR2 is FQNNGV in the germline V gene. Trimming removed 3 bases at V and 7 bases at J, with 3 bases between. The CDR3 nucleotides are TGTGCCAGCAGCTTTTACGGGGAGCTGTTTTTT. It translates to CASSFYGELFF.

This chain uses TRBV7-3 with TRBJ2-2, with 8 bases matching TRBD2. V was clipped by 0 bases and J by 7 bases; unmatched bases: 4. The CDR3 runs 15 residues. Germline CDR1 and CDR2: SGHTA and FQGTGA. CDR3 amino acids: CASSLTAGALGELFF. The CDR3 DNA reads as TGTGCCAGCAGCTTAACAGCGGGAGCTCTCGGGGAGCTGTTTTTT.

This clone was detected only a few times. The chain couples TRBV11-2 to TRBJ2-1; 11 bases match TRBD2. This CDR3 contains 16 residues. Germline V lookup: CDR1 SGHAT, CDR2 FQNNGV. After removal of 3 bases from V and 6 bases from J, the junction contained 7 bases not matched to a gene. CDR3 sequence (DNA): TGTGCCAGCAGCTTGTTGCGACTAGCGGGGTCCAATGAGCAGTTCTTC. As protein: CASSLLRLAGSNEQFF. Complete variable domain (other parts from reference TRBV11-2 and TRBJ2-1): EAGVAQSPRYKIIEKRQSVAFWCNPISGHATLYWYQQILGQGPKLLIQFQNNGVVDDSQLPKDRFSAERLKGVDSTLKIQPAKLEDSAVYLCASSLLRLAGSNEQFFGPGTRLTVL.